This entry lists 10 T cell receptor beta chains sequenced from one sample in a study of T cell responses to AZD1222 COVID-19 vaccine. Data came from immunoSEQ multiplex PCR; TCRdb stores just in-frame clones and leaves some out. The sample has more than 100,000 clones; around nine tenths are singletons. This sample comprised peripheral blood, obtained on day 0 of AZD1222 vaccination. These receptors were taken from an adult in good health.

This clone was counted a single time. This chain uses TRBV3-1 (or the pseudogene TRBV3-2) with TRBJ1-1; maybe TRBD1 (5 bases). This CDR3 is 15 amino acids long. The V and J ends lost 0 bases and 3 bases respectively, with 11 bases between them. Germline CDR1 and CDR2: LGHDT and YNNKEL (reference sequence). CDR3 nucleotides: TGTGCCAGCAGCCAAGAGTGGGGGGTTGACACTGAAGCTTTCTTT. Translating gives CASSQEWGVDTEAFF.

V usage is TRBV27 and J usage is TRBJ1-3; 8 bases match TRBD1. The trim removed 2 bases at V and 0 bases at J, leaving 3 bases unmatched. The CDR3 spans 16 residues. CDR1 is MNHEY, CDR2 SMNVEV, per germline (reference sequence). Here the CDR3 reads CASSLQGASSGNTIYF. The DNA for the CDR3 is TGTGCCAGCAGTTTACAGGGGGCTAGCTCTGGAAACACCATATATTTT.

The genes are TRBV5-1 and TRBJ2-7, with D tentatively TRBD1 or TRBD2 (5 bases each). Germline-derived CDR1 and CDR2 are SGHRS and YFSETQ. The ends were cut back, 2 bases at V and 2 bases at J, with 20 bases in the middle. The CDR3 totals 17 residues. CDR3 DNA sequence: TGCGCCAGCAGCTTTTTTTCCTCCGGGACGGAAGCCTACGAGCAGTACTTC. It translates to CASSFFSSGTEAYEQYF.

The chain carries TRBV5-4 and TRBJ2-2; TRBD1 matches at 7 bases. Germline CDR1 reads SGHNT; CDR2 reads YYREEE (reference sequence). The CDR3 runs 16 residues. J lost 7 bases, V lost 0 bases, and 9 bases had no gene match. This CDR3 is CASSLEQGRSGGELFF. CDR3 DNA: TGTGCCAGCAGCTTGGAACAGGGGCGGTCGGGCGGGGAGCTGTTTTTT.

This rearrangement joins TRBV29-1 to TRBJ1-1, with D uncertain. The CDR3 runs 14 residues. Germline lookup yields CDR1 SQVTM and CDR2 ANQGSEA. Trimming shortened V by 6 bases and J by 5 bases, and 19 bases separated the two germline ends. The CDR3 loop reads CSVAEGARWTEAFF. CDR3 nucleotides: TGCAGCGTCGCCGAGGGAGCAAGGTGGACTGAAGCTTTCTTT.

The rearrangement joins TRBV30 to TRBJ2-1; 11 nucleotides align to TRBD2. Germline V gene lookup returns CDR1 GTSNPN and CDR2 SVGIG (reference sequence). V was clipped by 4 bases and J by 9 bases; unmatched bases: 11. There are 15 residues in the CDR3. The CDR3 is CAWTSFSGGGSEQFF. CDR3 nucleotides: TGTGCCTGGACCTCATTTAGCGGGGGGGGCAGTGAGCAGTTCTTC.

This chain uses TRBV2 with TRBJ1-2, with D uncertain. The CDR3 covers 13 residues. V lost 3 bases and J lost 4, with 9 bases in between. Germline V gene sequence: CDR1 SNHLY, CDR2 FYNNEI. DNA of the CDR3: TGTGCCAGCAGTGAGGAACAGCCCTATGGCTACACCTTC. Protein: CASSEEQPYGYTF.

The sample holds a few counts of this clone. The genes are TRBV9 and TRBJ2-2; tentatively, D is TRBD2 (6 bases). Germline assignment: CDR1 SGDLS and CDR2 YYNGEE. V dropped 0 bases and J dropped 1 base, with 16 bases sitting between them. The CDR3 loop spans 18 amino acids. The CDR3, as DNA: TGTGCCAGCAGCGTAGCTCTCGGGCTAGCGAAGAACACCGGGGAGCTGTTTTTT. Translation: CASSVALGLAKNTGELFF.

The V call is TRBV19, the J call TRBJ2-1; 7 bases match TRBD2. From germline, CDR1 is LNHDA and CDR2 SQIVND (reference sequence). The CDR3 is 16 residues long. With 1 base clipped from V and 4 bases from J, the junction kept 7 bases outside the gene matches. The CDR3 spells CASSIGRLAPYNEQFF. DNA of the CDR3: TGTGCCAGTAGTATAGGCCGACTAGCTCCATACAATGAGCAGTTCTTC. The variable domain in full, completed from reference TRBV19 and TRBJ2-1, reads DGGITQSPKYLFRKEGQNVTLSCEQNLNHDAMYWYRQDPGQGLRLIYYSQIVNDFQKGDIAEGYSVSREKKESFPLTVTSAQKNPTAFYLCASSIGRLAPYNEQFFGPGTRLTVL.

The chain carries TRBV19 and TRBJ2-3, with 8 bases aligning to TRBD1. CDR3 length: 11 amino acids. Trimming cost V 9 bases and J 11 bases; bases outside gene matches: 7. Germline V CDR1 and CDR2: LNHDA, SQIVND (reference sequence). CDR3 bases: TGTGCCAGAGAAGAGGGGACAGGGCAGTATTTT. Amino acid sequence: CAREEGTGQYF.